One sample yielded the 4 T cell receptor beta chains listed below, sequenced in a study of blood T cell repertoires in COVID-19. The repertoire was sequenced with immunoSEQ multiplex PCR; TCRdb's copy has only in-frame clones and lacks some. This table has under 130,000 clones, around 86% appearing once. Sequenced sample: peripheral blood. Source of these receptors: a man in his fifties with acute or convalescent COVID-19.

This clone was observed a handful of times. The J gene is TRBJ1-6, the V gene TRBV3-1 (or the pseudogene TRBV3-2); TRBD1 might be the D (5 bases). Germline CDR1 and CDR2: LGHDT and YNNKEL (reference sequence). V shed 4 bases and J shed 2 bases, with 12 bases lying between them. This CDR3 is built from 16 residues. The DNA for the CDR3 is TGTGCCAGCAGCCCGATGGGGGGGGCCTATAATTCACCCCTCCACTTT. This encodes CASSPMGGAYNSPLHF.

The CDR3 region has the DNA TGCGCTGAACACCTACTCTATCGGGGAAGGGACTATGGCTACACCTTC. The encoded protein is CAEHLLYRGRDYGYTF. The chain has TRBV23-1 and TRBJ1-2; no clear D. TRBV23-1 is reported as an ORF; its role is uncertain. CDR3 length: 16 amino acids.

The V gene is TRBV25-1, the J gene TRBJ1-2; 8 nucleotides line up with TRBD1. CDR3 length: 14 amino acids. J gave up 8 bases and V 5 bases, and 10 bases lay outside the gene matches. From germline, CDR1 is MGHDK and CDR2 SYGVNS. In DNA, the CDR3 is TGTGCCAGCAGTCCCTGGACAGGGCAGTTGGGCTACACCTTC. Amino acids: CASSPWTGQLGYTF.

The chain employs TRBV6-5 and TRBJ2-7; a weak D match, TRBD2 (7 bases). The CDR3 length is 15 residues. The V end was cut by 6 bases, the J end by 0 bases, with 15 bases between. Germline V gene data show CDR1 as MNHEY and CDR2 as SVGAGI. CDR3 sequence: CASRPGEGGSYEQYF. Written as DNA, the CDR3 is TGTGCCAGCAGACCAGGGGAGGGAGGCTCCTACGAGCAGTACTTC.